The sequence of this TCR beta chain was determined in a study of cytomegalovirus exposure and HLA in healthy donors. Study-level findings and limits: TCR clusters originating in the first cohort tended to co-occur in the roughly 130 validation repertoires, according to a later analysis. The majority of TCR sequences were rare, yet some public TCRs appeared in many donors.

This table comes from immunoSEQ multiplex PCR, and its TCRdb copy is limited to in-frame clones, with some not included. This sample has over 60,000 clones; 96% occur once, and the top ten carry about 4.6%. J gave up 4 bases and V 6 bases, and 9 bases lay outside the gene matches. Germline-derived CDR1 and CDR2 are SNHLY and FYNNEI. This CDR3 has 17 residues. For this clone: Its matching antigen is unknown.

Sequencing was done on a sample of PBMCs. This sequence originates from a woman in her late teens or twenties in good health and CMV-seropositive. The rearrangement links TRBV2 to TRBJ2-2; TRBD2 agrees at 12 bases. The CDR3 DNA follows: TGTGCCAGCAGGGACCCTAGCGGGAGGGGGGTCACCGGGGAGCTGTTTTTT. It codes for CASRDPSGRGVTGELFF.